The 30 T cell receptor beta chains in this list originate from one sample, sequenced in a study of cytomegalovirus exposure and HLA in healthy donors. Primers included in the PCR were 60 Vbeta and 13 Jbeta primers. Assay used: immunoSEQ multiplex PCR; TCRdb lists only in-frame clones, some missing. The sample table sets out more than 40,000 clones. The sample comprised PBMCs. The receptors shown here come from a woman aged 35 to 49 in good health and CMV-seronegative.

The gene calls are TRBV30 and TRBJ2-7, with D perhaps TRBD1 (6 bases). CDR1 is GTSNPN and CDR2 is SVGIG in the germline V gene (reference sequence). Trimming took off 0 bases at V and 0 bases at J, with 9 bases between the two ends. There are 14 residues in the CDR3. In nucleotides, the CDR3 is TGTGCCTGGAGTGTGTACAGGGTCTCCTACGAGCAGTACTTC. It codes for CAWSVYRVSYEQYF.

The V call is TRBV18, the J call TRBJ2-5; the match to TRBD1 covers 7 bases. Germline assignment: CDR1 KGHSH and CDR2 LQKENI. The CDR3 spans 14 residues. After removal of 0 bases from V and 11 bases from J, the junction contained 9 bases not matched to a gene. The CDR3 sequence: CASSPPAGGEEQYF. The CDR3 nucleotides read TGTGCCAGCTCACCACCGGCAGGGGGTGAAGAGCAGTACTTC.

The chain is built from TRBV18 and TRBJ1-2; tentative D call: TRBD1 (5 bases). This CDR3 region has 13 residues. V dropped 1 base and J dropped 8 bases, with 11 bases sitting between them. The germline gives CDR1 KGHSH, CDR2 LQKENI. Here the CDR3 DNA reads TGTGCCAGCTCACCACAGGGGATCGGAGGCTACACCTTC. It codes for CASSPQGIGGYTF. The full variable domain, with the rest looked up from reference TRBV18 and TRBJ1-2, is NAGVMQNPRHLVRRRGQEARLRCSPMKGHSHVYWYRQLPEEGLKFMVYLQKENIIDESGMPKERFSAEFPKEGPSILRIQQVVRGDSAAYFCASSPQGIGGYTFGSGTRLTVV.

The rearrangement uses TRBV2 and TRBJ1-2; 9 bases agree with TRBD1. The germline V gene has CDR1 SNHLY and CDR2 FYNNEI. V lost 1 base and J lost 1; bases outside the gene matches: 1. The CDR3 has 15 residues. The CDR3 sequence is CASSEGTGVNYGYTF. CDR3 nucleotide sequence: TGTGCCAGCAGTGAAGGGACAGGGGTTAACTATGGCTACACCTTC.

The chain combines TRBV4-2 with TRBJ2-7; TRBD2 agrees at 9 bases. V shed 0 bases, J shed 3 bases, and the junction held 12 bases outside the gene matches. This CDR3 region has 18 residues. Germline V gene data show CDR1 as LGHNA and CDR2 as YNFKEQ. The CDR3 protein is CASSQEDQLAGVIYEQYF. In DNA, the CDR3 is TGTGCCAGCAGCCAAGAAGATCAATTAGCGGGAGTAATCTACGAGCAGTACTTC.

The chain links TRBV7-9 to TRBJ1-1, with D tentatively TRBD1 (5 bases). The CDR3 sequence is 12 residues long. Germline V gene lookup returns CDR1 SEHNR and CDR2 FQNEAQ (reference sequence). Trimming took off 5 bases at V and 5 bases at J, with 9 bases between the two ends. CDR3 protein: CASSGSGTEAFF. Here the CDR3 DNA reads TGTGCCAGCAGCGGTTCAGGGACTGAAGCTTTCTTT.

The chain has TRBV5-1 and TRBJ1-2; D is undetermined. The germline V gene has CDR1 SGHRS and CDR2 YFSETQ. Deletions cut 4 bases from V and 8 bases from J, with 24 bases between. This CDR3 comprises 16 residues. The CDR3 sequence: CASSPGVRPNSWGYTF. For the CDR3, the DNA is TGCGCCAGCAGCCCCGGGGTGCGCCCTAATTCTTGGGGCTACACCTTC.

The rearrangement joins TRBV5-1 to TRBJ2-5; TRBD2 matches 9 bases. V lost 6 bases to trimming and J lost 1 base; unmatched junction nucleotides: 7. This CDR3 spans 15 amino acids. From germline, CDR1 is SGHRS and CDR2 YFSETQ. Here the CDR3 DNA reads TGCGCCAGCATGCTGAGCGGGGGGCCCCAAGAGACCCAGTACTTC. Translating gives CASMLSGGPQETQYF.

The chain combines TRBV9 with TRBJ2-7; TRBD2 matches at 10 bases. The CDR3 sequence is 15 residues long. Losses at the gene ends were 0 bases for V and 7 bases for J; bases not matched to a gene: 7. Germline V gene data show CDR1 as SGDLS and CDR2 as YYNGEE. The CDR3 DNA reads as TGTGCCAGCAGCGTAGAAGCGGGGGGGATTGTGGAGCAGTACTTC. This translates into CASSVEAGGIVEQYF.

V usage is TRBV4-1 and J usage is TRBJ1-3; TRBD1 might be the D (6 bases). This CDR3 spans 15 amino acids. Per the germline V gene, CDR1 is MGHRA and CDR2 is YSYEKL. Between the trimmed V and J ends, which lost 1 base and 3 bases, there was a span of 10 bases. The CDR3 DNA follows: TGCGCCAGCAGCCAAGCTTCAGGGGATGGAAACACCATATATTTT. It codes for CASSQASGDGNTIYF.

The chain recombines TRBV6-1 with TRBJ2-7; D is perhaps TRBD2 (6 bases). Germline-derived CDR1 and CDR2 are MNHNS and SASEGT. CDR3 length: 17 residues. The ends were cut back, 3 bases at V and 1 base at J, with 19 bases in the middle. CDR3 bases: TGTGCCAGCAGTGATACCCTAGCGTGGCGGAGTTCCTACGAGCAGTACTTC. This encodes CASSDTLAWRSSYEQYF.

This chain's CDR3 is CASSMRTGTDTQYF. CDR3 nucleotide sequence: TGTGCCAGTAGTATGAGGACAGGGACAGATACGCAGTATTTT. The rearrangement uses TRBV19 and TRBJ2-3; 8 bases agree with TRBD1. The CDR3 has 14 residues. Germline V gene data show CDR1 as LNHDA and CDR2 as SQIVND (reference sequence). V trimming: 3 bases; J trimming: 3 bases; junction bases outside the gene matches: 2.

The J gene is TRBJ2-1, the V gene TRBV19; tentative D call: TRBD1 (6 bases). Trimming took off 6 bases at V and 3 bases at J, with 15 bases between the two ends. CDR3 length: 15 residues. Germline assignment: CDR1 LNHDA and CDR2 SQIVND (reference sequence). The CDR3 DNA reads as TGTGCCAGTAGCCGACAGGTAGGAATCTACAATGAGCAGTTCTTC. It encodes CASSRQVGIYNEQFF.

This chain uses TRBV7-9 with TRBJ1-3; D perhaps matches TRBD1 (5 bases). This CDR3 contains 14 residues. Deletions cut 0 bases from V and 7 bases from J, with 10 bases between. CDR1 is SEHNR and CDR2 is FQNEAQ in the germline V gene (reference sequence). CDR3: CASSLASGENTIYF. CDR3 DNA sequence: TGTGCCAGCAGCTTAGCTTCGGGGGAGAACACCATATATTTT.

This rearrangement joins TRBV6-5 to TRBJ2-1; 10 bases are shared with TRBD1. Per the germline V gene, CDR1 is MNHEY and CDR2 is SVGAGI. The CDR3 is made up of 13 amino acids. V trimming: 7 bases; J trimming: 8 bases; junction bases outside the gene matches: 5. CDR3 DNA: TGTGCCAGCACCTGGACAGGGGGGCATGAGCAGTTCTTC. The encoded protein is CASTWTGGHEQFF.

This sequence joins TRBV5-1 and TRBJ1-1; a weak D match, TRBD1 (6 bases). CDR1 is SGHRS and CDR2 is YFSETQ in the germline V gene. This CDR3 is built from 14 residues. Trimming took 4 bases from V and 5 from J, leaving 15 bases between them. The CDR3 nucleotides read TGCGCCAGCAGCACTACACAGGGACGAACTGAAGCTTTCTTT. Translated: CASSTTQGRTEAFF.

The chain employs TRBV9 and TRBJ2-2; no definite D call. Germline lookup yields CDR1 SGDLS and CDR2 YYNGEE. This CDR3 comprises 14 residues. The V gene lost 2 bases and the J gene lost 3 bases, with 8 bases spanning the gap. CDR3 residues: CASSVRLDTGELFF. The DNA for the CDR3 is TGTGCCAGCAGCGTGCGGCTAGACACCGGGGAGCTGTTTTTT.

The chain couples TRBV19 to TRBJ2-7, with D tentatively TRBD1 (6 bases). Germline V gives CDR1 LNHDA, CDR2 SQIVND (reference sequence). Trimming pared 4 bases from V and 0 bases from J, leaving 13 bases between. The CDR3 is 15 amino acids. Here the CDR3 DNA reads TGTGCCAGTAGTACGGGGACATTTAGCTCCTACGAGCAGTACTTC. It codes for CASSTGTFSSYEQYF.

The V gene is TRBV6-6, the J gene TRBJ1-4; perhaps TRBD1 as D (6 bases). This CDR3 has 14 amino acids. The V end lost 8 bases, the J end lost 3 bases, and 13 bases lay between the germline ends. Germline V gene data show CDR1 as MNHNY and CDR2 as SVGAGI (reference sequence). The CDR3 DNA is TGTGCCAGCGGTGGGGCAGGGGCTAATGAAAAACTGTTTTTT. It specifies CASGGAGANEKLFF.

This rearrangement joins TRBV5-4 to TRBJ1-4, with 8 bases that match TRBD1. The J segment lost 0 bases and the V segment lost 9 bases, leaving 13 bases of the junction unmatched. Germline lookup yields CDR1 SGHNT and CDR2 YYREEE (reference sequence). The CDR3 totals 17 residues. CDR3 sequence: CATHPGRGRATNEKLFF. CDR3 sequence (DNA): TGTGCCACCCATCCCGGCAGGGGGCGTGCAACTAATGAAAAACTGTTTTTT.

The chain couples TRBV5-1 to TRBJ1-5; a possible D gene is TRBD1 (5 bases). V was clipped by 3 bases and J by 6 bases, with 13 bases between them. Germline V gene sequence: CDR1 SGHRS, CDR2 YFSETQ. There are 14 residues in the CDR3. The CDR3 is CASSSGTGAQPQHF. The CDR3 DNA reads TGCGCCAGCAGCTCTGGTACAGGTGCTCAGCCCCAGCATTTT. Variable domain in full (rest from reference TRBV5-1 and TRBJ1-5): KAGVTQTPRYLIKTRGQQVTLSCSPISGHRSVSWYQQTPGQGLQFLFEYFSETQRNKGNFPGRFSGRQFSNSRSEMNVSTLELGDSALYLCASSSGTGAQPQHFGDGTRLSIL.

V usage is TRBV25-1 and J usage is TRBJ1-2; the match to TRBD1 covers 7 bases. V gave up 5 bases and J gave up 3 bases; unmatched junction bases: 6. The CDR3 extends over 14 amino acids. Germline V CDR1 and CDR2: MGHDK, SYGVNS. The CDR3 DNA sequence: TGTGCCAGCAGTCAGGGGGGAATAGACTATGGCTACACCTTC. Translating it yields CASSQGGIDYGYTF.

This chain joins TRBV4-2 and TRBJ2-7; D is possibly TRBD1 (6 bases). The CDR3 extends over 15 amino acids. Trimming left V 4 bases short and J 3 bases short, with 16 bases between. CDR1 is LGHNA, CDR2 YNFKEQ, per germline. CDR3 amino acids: CASSRDTGTLYEQYF. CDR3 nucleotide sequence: TGTGCCAGCAGCCGGGATACCGGGACACTCTACGAGCAGTACTTC.

The CDR3 spells CASSPPRDRGETQYF. CDR3 in DNA: TGTGCCAGCTCACCACCCCGGGACAGGGGAGAGACCCAGTACTTC. The V gene is TRBV18, the J gene TRBJ2-5, with 10 nucleotides matching TRBD1. V lost 0 bases, J lost 4 bases, and 2 bases stayed unmatched. The CDR3 sequence is 15 residues long. CDR1 and CDR2 from the germline V gene are KGHSH and LQKENI.

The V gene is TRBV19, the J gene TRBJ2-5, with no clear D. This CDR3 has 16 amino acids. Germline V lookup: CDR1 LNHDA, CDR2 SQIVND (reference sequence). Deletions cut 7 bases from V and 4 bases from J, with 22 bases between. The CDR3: CASMNNALNHGETQYF. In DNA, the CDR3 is TGTGCCAGTATGAATAACGCCCTCAACCACGGAGAGACCCAGTACTTC.

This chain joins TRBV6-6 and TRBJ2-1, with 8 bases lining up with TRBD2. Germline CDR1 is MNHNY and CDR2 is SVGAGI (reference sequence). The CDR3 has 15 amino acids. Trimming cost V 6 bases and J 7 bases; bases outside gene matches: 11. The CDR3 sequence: CASRRLASRGNEQFF. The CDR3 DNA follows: TGTGCCAGCAGACGACTAGCGAGTCGTGGGAATGAGCAGTTCTTC.

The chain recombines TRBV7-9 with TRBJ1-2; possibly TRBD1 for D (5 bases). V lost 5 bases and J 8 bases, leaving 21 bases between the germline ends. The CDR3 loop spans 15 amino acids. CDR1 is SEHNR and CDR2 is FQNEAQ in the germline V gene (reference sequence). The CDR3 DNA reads TGTGCCAGCAGCCCAGACAGCGGGGGAAGACTGGGCTACACCTTC. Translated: CASSPDSGGRLGYTF.

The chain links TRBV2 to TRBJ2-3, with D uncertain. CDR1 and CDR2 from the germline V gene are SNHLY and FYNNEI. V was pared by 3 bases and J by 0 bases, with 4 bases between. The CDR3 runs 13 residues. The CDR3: CASSDLSTDTQYF. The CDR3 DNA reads TGTGCCAGCAGTGATTTAAGCACAGATACGCAGTATTTT.

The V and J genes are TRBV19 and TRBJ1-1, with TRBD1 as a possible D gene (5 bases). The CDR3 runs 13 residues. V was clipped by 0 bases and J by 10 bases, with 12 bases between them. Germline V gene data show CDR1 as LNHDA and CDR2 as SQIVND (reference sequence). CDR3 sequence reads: CASSIESRGGAFF. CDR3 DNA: TGTGCCAGTAGTATAGAATCGCGGGGGGGAGCTTTCTTT.

The DNA for the CDR3 is TGTGCCACCAGCAATAGCGGCTCCTACAATGAGCAGTTCTTC. Its protein product is CATSNSGSYNEQFF. The chain uses TRBV15 and TRBJ2-1; possibly TRBD2 for D (6 bases). The CDR3 spans 14 residues. Trimming removed 4 bases at V and 0 bases at J, with 7 bases between. Germline V gene lookup returns CDR1 LNHNV and CDR2 YYDKDF (reference sequence).